The subject of this entry is one T cell receptor beta chain. The entry originates in a study of technical replicates of blood from a few donors. Generated by immunoSEQ multiplex PCR, the TCRdb table keeps only in-frame clones and is missing some. The table lists tens of thousands of clones, 98% of them singletons. The ends lost 2 bases at V and 0 bases at J; junction bases unmatched: 5. Germline assignment: CDR1 SGHRS and CDR2 YFSETQ. The CDR3 has 16 residues. The sequenced material came from T cells isolated from PBMCs. The genes are TRBV5-1 and TRBJ2-1; TRBD2 aligns across 7 bases. This receptor was identified in a human donor in good health. DNA of the CDR3: TGCGCCAGCAGCTTCAGCGGGATTAGCTCCTACAATGAGCAGTTCTTC. This sequence encodes CASSFSGISSYNEQFF.